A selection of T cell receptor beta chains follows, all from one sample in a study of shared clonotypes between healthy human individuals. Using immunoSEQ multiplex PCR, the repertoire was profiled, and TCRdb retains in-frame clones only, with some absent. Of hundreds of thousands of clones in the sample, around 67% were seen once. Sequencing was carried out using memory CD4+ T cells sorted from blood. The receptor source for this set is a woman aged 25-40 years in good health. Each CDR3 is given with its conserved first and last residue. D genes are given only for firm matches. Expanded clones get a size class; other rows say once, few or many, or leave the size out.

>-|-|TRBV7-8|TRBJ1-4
TGTGCCAGCAGTCTAGCCAGAAGAAATGAAAAACTGTTTTTT
CASSLARRNEKLFF
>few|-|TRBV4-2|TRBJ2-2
TGTGCCAGCAGCCAGCAACAGGGCTCCAACACCGGGGAGCTGTTTTTT
CASSQQQGSNTGELFF
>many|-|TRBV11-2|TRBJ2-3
TGTGCCAGCAGCTTGGTAGGCGGGAGCACAGATACGCAGTATTTT
CASSLVGGSTDTQYF
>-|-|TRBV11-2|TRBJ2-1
TGTGCCAGCACCATTGTCGGACGTAGGCTTTCCTACAATGAGCAGTTCTTC
CASTIVGRRLSYNEQFF
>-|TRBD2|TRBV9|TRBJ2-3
TGTGCCAGCAGCGGCCGACTAGCGGGAGCCCAAGATACGCAGTATTTT
CASSGRLAGAQDTQYF
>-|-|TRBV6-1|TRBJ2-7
TGTGCCAGGCATAGCGCGCGGTTCTCCTACGAGCAGTACTTC
CARHSARFSYEQYF
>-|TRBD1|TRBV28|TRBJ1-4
TGTGCCAGCAGTTCACAGGGGGCTGGGGATGAAAAACTGTTTTTT
CASSSQGAGDEKLFF
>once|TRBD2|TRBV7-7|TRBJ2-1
TGTGCCAGCAGCTTAAGACTAGCGGAATACAATGAGCAGTTCTTC
CASSLRLAEYNEQFF
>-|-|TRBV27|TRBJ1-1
TGTGCCAGCAGTGCCTGGGCGAACACTGAAGCTTTCTTT
CASSAWANTEAFF
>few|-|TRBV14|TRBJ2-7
TGTGCCAGCAGCCAACAAGGGTATGTTGGCGAGCAGTACTTC
CASSQQGYVGEQYF
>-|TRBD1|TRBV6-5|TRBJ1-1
TGTGCCAGCGGACTACAGGGGATTATAAACACTGAAGCTTTCTTT
CASGLQGIINTEAFF
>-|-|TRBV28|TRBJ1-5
TGTGCCAGCAGGGCGACAGTAAGGCAGCCCCAGCATTTT
CASRATVRQPQHF
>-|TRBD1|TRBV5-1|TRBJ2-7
TGCGCCAGCAGCTTGACGGGACAGACCTACGAGCAGTACTTC
CASSLTGQTYEQYF
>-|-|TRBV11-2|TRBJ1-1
TGTGCCAGCAGCTTAGGACGGCCCATGAACACTGAAGCTTTCTTT
CASSLGRPMNTEAFF
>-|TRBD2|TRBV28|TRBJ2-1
TGTGCCAGCAGACCCCGAGCGGGAGGTATCTACAATGAGCAGTTCTTC
CASRPRAGGIYNEQFF
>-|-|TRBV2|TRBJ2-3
TGTGCCAGCAGGGCCACAGATACGCAGTATTTT
CASRATDTQYF
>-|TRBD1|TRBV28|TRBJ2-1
TGTGCCAGCAGTCTCTGGGGACAGGGAGAAATCAATGAGCAGTTCTTC
CASSLWGQGEINEQFF
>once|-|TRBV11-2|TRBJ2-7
TGTGCCAGCAGCTTAGCAGACGGCTACGAGCAGTACTTC
CASSLADGYEQYF
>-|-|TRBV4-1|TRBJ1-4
TGCGCCAGCAGCCCGCTCCGGGACTCAAGAGGAGGTGAAAAACTGTTTTTT
CASSPLRDSRGGEKLFF
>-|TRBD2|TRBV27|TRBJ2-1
TGTGCCAGCGCCGTAGCGGGAGGGACCCCCTACAATGAGCAGTTCTTC
CASAVAGGTPYNEQFF
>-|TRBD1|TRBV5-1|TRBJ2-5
TGCGCCAGCAGGGGACAGGGGCTATCTCGGCAAGAGACCCAGTACTTC
CASRGQGLSRQETQYF
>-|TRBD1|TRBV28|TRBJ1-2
TGTGCCAGCAGCAATGCGGAGGGGCGGGCAGGGGGCCCCTATGGCTACACCTTC
CASSNAEGRAGGPYGYTF
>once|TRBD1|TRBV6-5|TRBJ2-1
TGTGCCAGCAGAGCGGACAGGGGGATCGCCAATGAGCAGTTCTTC
CASRADRGIANEQFF
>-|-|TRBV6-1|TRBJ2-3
TGTGCCAGCAGGAGCCCCCGCTATACGTCAGATACGCAGTATTTT
CASRSPRYTSDTQYF
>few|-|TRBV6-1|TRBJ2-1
TGTGCCGGTGGAGTGGACGAGCAGTTCTTC
CAGGVDEQFF
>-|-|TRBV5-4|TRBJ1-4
TGTGCCAGCAGCTTGGGGGCAGGGGTGGGTGAAAAACTGTTTTTT
CASSLGAGVGEKLFF
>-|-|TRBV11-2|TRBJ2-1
TGTGCCAGCAGCGCACCGTACAATGAGCAGTTCTTC
CASSAPYNEQFF
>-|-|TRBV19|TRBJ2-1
TGTGCCAGTAGTATATTTCGCGAGGTATGGGCGTCCTACAATGAGCAGTTCTTC
CASSIFREVWASYNEQFF
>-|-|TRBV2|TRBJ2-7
TGTGCCAGCAGTGAAAGTCGATACGAGCAGTACTTC
CASSESRYEQYF
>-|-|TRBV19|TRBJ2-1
TGTGCCAGTAGTATCATTAGTGTGAGAAGGACAGCCTCCTACAATGAGCAGTTCTTC
CASSIISVRRTASYNEQFF
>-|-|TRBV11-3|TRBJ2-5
TGTGCCAGCAGCCGACTCTCCTACGGGCAGTACTTC
CASSRLSYGQYF
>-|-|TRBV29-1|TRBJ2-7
TGCAGCGTTATTACTAGTGCAGGTGGCGAGCAGTACTTC
CSVITSAGGEQYF
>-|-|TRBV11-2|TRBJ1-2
TGTGCCAGCAGCTTCCAGCGGACGGCTAACTATGGCTACACCTTC
CASSFQRTANYGYTF
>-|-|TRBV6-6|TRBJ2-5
TGTGCCAGCAGTGCGACAGGTGGGGGGACCCAGTACTTC
CASSATGGGTQYF
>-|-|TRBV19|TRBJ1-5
TGTGCCAGTAGTAAGGCAGGCGGAAATCAGCCCCAGCATTTT
CASSKAGGNQPQHF
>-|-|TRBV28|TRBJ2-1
TGTGCCAGCAGTTCAGGTCCTCGCGAGCAGTTCTTC
CASSSGPREQFF
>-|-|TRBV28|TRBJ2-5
TGTGCCAGCAGTTTTTCCCAGCAGGGGCTTATTGAGACCCAGTACTTC
CASSFSQQGLIETQYF
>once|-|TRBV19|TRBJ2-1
TGTGCCAGTAGTAAAGCTAGCCGGTACAATGAGCAGTTCTTC
CASSKASRYNEQFF
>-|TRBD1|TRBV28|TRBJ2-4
TGTGCCAGCAGTTCGGGACAGGGGGCTCCGTTCAACTTC
CASSSGQGAPFNF
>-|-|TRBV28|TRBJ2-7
TGTGCCAGCAGTTTACCGACTAGTACGTCCTACGAGCAGTACTTC
CASSLPTSTSYEQYF
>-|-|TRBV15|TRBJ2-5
TGTGCCACGGGACTGTCGGAGAAGACCCAGTACTTC
CATGLSEKTQYF
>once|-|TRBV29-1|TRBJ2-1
TGCAGCGTTGAAAAACCGGGGAACAATGAGCAGTTCTTC
CSVEKPGNNEQFF
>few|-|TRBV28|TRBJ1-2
TGTGCCAGCAGCTCTGTTGGGACCGCTACTAACTATGGCTACACCTTC
CASSSVGTATNYGYTF